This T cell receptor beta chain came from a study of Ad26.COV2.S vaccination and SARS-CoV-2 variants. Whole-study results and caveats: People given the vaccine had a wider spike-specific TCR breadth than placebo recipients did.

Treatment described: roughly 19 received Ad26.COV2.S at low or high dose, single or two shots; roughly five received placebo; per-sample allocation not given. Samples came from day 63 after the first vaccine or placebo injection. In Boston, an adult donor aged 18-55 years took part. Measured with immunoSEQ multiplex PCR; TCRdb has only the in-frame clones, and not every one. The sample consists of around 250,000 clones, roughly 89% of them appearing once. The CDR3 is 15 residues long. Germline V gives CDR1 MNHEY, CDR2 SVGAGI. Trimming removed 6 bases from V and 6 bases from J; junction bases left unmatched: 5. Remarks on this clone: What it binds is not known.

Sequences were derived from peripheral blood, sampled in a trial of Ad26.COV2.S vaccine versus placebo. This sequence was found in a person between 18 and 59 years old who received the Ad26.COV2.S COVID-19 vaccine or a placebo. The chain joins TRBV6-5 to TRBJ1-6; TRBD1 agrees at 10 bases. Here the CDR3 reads CASSSGQGVNSPLHF. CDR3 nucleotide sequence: TGTGCCAGCAGCTCTGGACAGGGGGTTAATTCACCCCTCCACTTT.